The 24 T cell receptor beta chains below were found in one sample sequenced in a study of T-cell memory formation after mild COVID-19. TCRdb re-derived calls from the 5' RACE reads in MiXCR, one entry per CDR3 protein. The data contain around 300,000 distinct CDR3 sequences, roughly 13% of them singletons. Material: PBMCs or a T cell subset sorted from them (not recorded which). The receptor set was obtained from a man younger than 35 who had mild COVID-19 (a few samples of this study predate the infection). Cell type and time point are not known.

There are a few counts of this clonotype. The J gene is TRBJ2-7, the V gene TRBV6-2 or TRBV6-3; no definite D call. The V end was cut by 2 bases, the J end by 5 bases, with 7 bases between. The V gene's germline CDR1 is MNHEY and CDR2 SVGEGT. The CDR3 has 12 amino acids. DNA of the CDR3: TGTGCCAGCAGTTACACCGCCCACGAGCAGTACGTC. It encodes CASSYTAHEQYV.

The chain uses TRBV7-9 and TRBJ2-7, with TRBD1 identical over 9 bases. CDR1 is SEHNR and CDR2 is FQNEAQ in the germline V gene (reference sequence). This CDR3 has 15 amino acids. V lost 5 bases, J lost 2 bases, and 7 bases stayed unmatched. CDR3 coding DNA: TGTGCCAGCAGCCAGACAGGGGGAACGGCCTACGAGCAGTACTTC. Encoded protein: CASSQTGGTAYEQYF.

In this sample, this clonotype turned up a few times. The rearrangement joins TRBV13 to TRBJ2-5; 14 bases are a match to TRBD2. CDR1 is PRHDT, CDR2 FYEKMQ, per germline (reference sequence). The CDR3 has 17 residues. V trimming: 5 bases; J trimming: 2 bases; junction bases outside the gene matches: 7. CDR3 nucleotide sequence: TGTGCCAGCAGCGCGGGACTAGCGGGGGATCTACAAGAGACCCAGTACTTC. It translates to CASSAGLAGDLQETQYF.

The rearrangement links TRBV4-2 to TRBJ2-3, with 11 bases matching TRBD1. The trim removed 2 bases at V and 4 bases at J, leaving 8 bases unmatched. This CDR3 comprises 17 residues. CDR1 and CDR2 (germline): LGHNA, YNFKEQ. CDR3 amino acids: CASSQTGTGGGSDTQYF. The CDR3 DNA reads TGTGCCAGCAGCCAAACCGGGACAGGGGGGGGATCAGATACGCAGTATTTT.

This clonotype has a handful of counts. V usage is TRBV7-2 and J usage is TRBJ2-5; D remains unclear. The V end lost 5 bases, the J end lost 5 bases, and 12 bases lay between the germline ends. The CDR3 extends over 13 amino acids. Germline CDR1 SGHTA, CDR2 FQGNSA. Here the CDR3 DNA reads TGTGCCAGCAGCCCATTCGTCGGGGAGACCCAGTACTTC. Its protein product is CASSPFVGETQYF.

This clonotype was observed a few times. The chain is built from TRBV3-1 and TRBJ2-7; 7 bases match TRBD1. V was clipped by 5 bases and J by 2 bases; unmatched bases: 9. Looked up from germline, CDR1 is LGHDT and CDR2 is YNNKEL (reference sequence). The length of the CDR3 is 15 residues. This CDR3 reads CASSSRGQGAYEQYF. The CDR3 DNA follows: TGTGCCAGCAGCTCGCGTGGGCAGGGGGCCTACGAGCAGTACTTC.

This clonotype was counted a few times. The CDR3 spells CASSDLDSYNEQFF. The CDR3 coding sequence is TGTGCCAGCAGTGACCTAGACAGTTACAATGAGCAGTTCTTC. J is TRBJ2-1 and V is TRBV25-1, with TRBD1 as a possible D gene (5 bases). The CDR3 consists of 14 residues. CDR1 is MGHDK and CDR2 is SYGVNS in the germline V gene. Trimming stripped 3 bases from V and 4 bases from J, with 10 bases between.

There are a few counts of this clonotype. The V call is TRBV7-9, the J call TRBJ2-1; TRBD1 might be the D (5 bases). CDR3 length: 14 amino acids. Germline V gene data show CDR1 as SEHNR and CDR2 as FQNEAQ (reference sequence). V lost 1 base, J lost 3 bases, and 7 bases lay in between. CDR3 in DNA: TGTGCCAGCAGCTTAGTAGGGGTCTACAATGAGCAGTTCTTC. Amino acids: CASSLVGVYNEQFF.

This clonotype was detected once. A clone one base away is much larger, so this may be a read error. V usage is TRBV6-4 and J usage is TRBJ2-3; 7 bases align to TRBD1. In germline, CDR1 is MRHNA, CDR2 SNTAGT. V was clipped by 2 bases and J by 4 bases; unmatched bases: 6. The CDR3 length is 15 residues. The CDR3 DNA is TGTGCCAGCAGTGACGGGAGAGGGGGCGCAGATACGCAGTATTTT. Translation: CASSDGRGGADTQYF.

This clonotype was seen at least ten times. The V gene is TRBV10-1, the J gene TRBJ2-1, with D perhaps matching TRBD1 or TRBD2 (6 bases each). Trimming pared 2 bases from V and 4 bases from J, leaving 9 bases between. Germline V lookup: CDR1 WNHNN, CDR2 SYGVQD (reference sequence). The CDR3 runs 14 residues. CDR3 sequence reads: CASSERGEYNEQFF. DNA of the CDR3: TGCGCCAGCAGTGAGAGGGGGGAATACAATGAGCAGTTCTTC.

This chain joins TRBV4-3 and TRBJ2-1; D gene ambiguous. The V gene's germline CDR1 is LGHNA and CDR2 YSLEER. This CDR3 spans 15 amino acids. Trimming shortened V by 0 bases and J by 6 bases, and 12 bases separated the two germline ends. The CDR3 region is CASSQDSPASNEQFF. CDR3 nucleotides: TGCGCCAGCAGCCAAGATTCCCCAGCCAGCAATGAGCAGTTCTTC.

This rearrangement joins TRBV27 to TRBJ2-1, with D unresolved. The CDR3 spans 14 residues. Between the trimmed V and J ends, which lost 6 bases and 2 bases, there was a span of 11 bases. CDR1 and CDR2 (germline): MNHEY, SMNVEV (reference sequence). CDR3 loop: CASSYILPYNEQFF. CDR3 DNA sequence: TGTGCCAGCAGCTATATCCTACCCTACAATGAGCAGTTCTTC.

The chain employs TRBV7-8 and TRBJ1-1; a weak D match, TRBD1 (5 bases). V was clipped by 1 base and J by 0 bases, with 15 bases between them. CDR1 SGHVS and CDR2 FQNEAQ come from the germline V gene. The length of the CDR3 is 17 residues. CDR3 sequence: CASSLERAGRVNTEAFF. In DNA, the CDR3 is TGTGCCAGCAGCTTAGAACGGGCAGGGAGGGTGAACACTGAAGCTTTCTTT.

This chain links TRBV7-2 with TRBJ1-1; TRBD1 might be the D (5 bases). The length of the CDR3 is 12 residues. The V gene lost 4 bases and the J gene lost 12 bases, with 15 bases spanning the gap. CDR1 and CDR2 (germline): SGHTA, FQGNSA. CDR3 residues: CASSSVRDLTFF. DNA for the CDR3: TGTGCCAGCAGCTCAGTCCGGGACTTGACTTTCTTT.

J is TRBJ1-1 and V is TRBV4-2, with D possibly matching TRBD1 (6 bases). CDR1 and CDR2 (germline): LGHNA, YNFKEQ. The V end lost 0 bases, the J end lost 3 bases, and 11 bases lay between the germline ends. CDR3 size: 15 residues. The CDR3 nucleotides are TGTGCCAGCAGCCAAGAGGTCACAGGGTACACTGAAGCTTTCTTT. The encoded protein is CASSQEVTGYTEAFF.

In its sample, this clonotype was seen a few times. The chain has TRBV7-2 and TRBJ2-5, with TRBD2 identical over 10 bases. Germline CDR1 is SGHTA and CDR2 is FQGNSA. The CDR3 spans 15 residues. After removal of 1 base from V and 5 bases from J, the junction contained 4 bases not matched to a gene. Here the CDR3 reads CASSLESGLAETQYF. The DNA for the CDR3 is TGTGCCAGCAGCTTAGAATCGGGACTAGCGGAGACCCAGTACTTC.

This clonotype has ten or more counts. V usage is TRBV7-2 and J usage is TRBJ1-1; the D is unclear. Germline CDR1 and CDR2: SGHTA and FQGNSA. V dropped 6 bases and J dropped 8 bases, with 13 bases sitting between them. The CDR3 consists of 12 residues. The CDR3 nucleotides are TGTGCCAGCAGGACGGAAGGGAGGGAAGCTTTCTTT. This sequence encodes CASRTEGREAFF.

This clonotype was recorded a few times. The V gene is TRBV9, the J gene TRBJ2-1; 8 nucleotides line up with TRBD2. CDR3 size: 15 residues. Germline CDR1 and CDR2: SGDLS and YYNGEE. J gave up 3 bases and V 4 bases, and 6 bases lay outside the gene matches. The chain's CDR3 is CASSTGLASYNEQFF. The DNA of the CDR3 is TGTGCCAGCAGCACCGGACTAGCTAGCTACAATGAGCAGTTCTTC.

This sequence joins TRBV15 and TRBJ2-5, with a weak D call TRBD1 (5 bases). With 3 bases removed from V and 2 bases from J, the gap between germline ends came to 10 bases. CDR1 is LNHNV and CDR2 is YYDKDF in the germline V gene (reference sequence). This CDR3 region has 14 residues. In DNA form, the CDR3 reads TGTGCCACCAGCAGCCGACAGCCGCAAGAGACCCAGTACTTC. This gives the protein CATSSRQPQETQYF.

There are a few counts of this clonotype. The rearrangement uses TRBV11-2 and TRBJ2-5; the D is unclear. The V gene lost 2 bases and the J gene lost 6 bases, with 4 bases spanning the gap. The CDR3 contains 11 residues. Germline V lookup: CDR1 SGHAT, CDR2 FQNNGV. In DNA, the CDR3 is TGTGCCAGCAGCTTACAGAAGACCCAGTACTTC. It specifies CASSLQKTQYF.

In this sample, this clonotype turned up a few times. The chain employs TRBV18 and TRBJ1-2; TRBD1 is a possible D gene (6 bases). CDR1 and CDR2 (germline): KGHSH, LQKENI. The CDR3 has 15 amino acids. V shed 5 bases and J shed 0 bases, with 13 bases lying between them. The CDR3 nucleotides are TGTGCCAGCTCATCTTCAGGGGATTCTAACTATGGCTACACCTTC. It translates to CASSSSGDSNYGYTF.

This chain joins TRBV28 and TRBJ2-3, with 9 bases lining up with TRBD2. The V segment lost 11 bases and the J segment 1 base; nucleotides outside the gene matches: 4. CDR1 and CDR2 (germline): MDHEN, SYDVKM. This CDR3 region has 13 residues. CDR3 residues: CAGSSGGTDTQYF. The CDR3 coding sequence is TGTGCCGGATCTAGCGGGGGCACAGATACGCAGTATTTT.

The V and J genes are TRBV5-1 and TRBJ2-5; D is uncertain. CDR1 SGHRS and CDR2 YFSETQ come from the germline V gene. Trimming took 0 bases from V and 3 from J, leaving 12 bases between them. This CDR3 is built from 15 residues. The CDR3, as DNA: TGCGCCAGCAGCTTGGACCCACAAACCAAAGAGACCCAGTACTTC. The encoded protein is CASSLDPQTKETQYF. The variable domain in full, completed from reference TRBV5-1 and TRBJ2-5, reads KAGVTQTPRYLIKTRGQQVTLSCSPISGHRSVSWYQQTPGQGLQFLFEYFSETQRNKGNFPGRFSGRQFSNSRSEMNVSTLELGDSALYLCASSLDPQTKETQYFGPGTRLLVL.

The J gene is TRBJ1-1, the V gene TRBV4-1; no firm D call. Between the trimmed V and J ends, which lost 4 bases and 3 bases, there was a span of 15 bases. Germline lookup yields CDR1 MGHRA and CDR2 YSYEKL. The CDR3 is made up of 15 amino acids. In DNA, the CDR3 is TGCGCCAGCAGCCGCCGTGTGCATTCGGACACTGAAGCTTTCTTT. Translated: CASSRRVHSDTEAFF.